The 20 T cell receptor beta chains listed next were all sequenced from one sample in a study of CD8 T cells in Susac syndrome. A quantity of about 0.5 to 1 ug RNA underwent reverse transcription using random hexamers. One entry per CDR3 protein, called by TCRdb with MiXCR from the immunoSEQ multiplex PCR reads. The sample has fewer than 350,000 distinct CDR3 sequences, about 90% seen once. What was sequenced was CD4+ T cells from PBMCs. All receptors derive from a human donor with multiple sclerosis.

This chain uses TRBV29-1 with TRBJ2-2; D unclear. Germline V CDR1 and CDR2: SQVTM, ANQGSEA. The V end was cut by 5 bases, the J end by 3 bases, with 13 bases between. The CDR3 extends over 14 amino acids. In DNA, the CDR3 is TGCAGCGTTCCCGGTAAAATGGACACCGGGGAGCTGTTTTTT. Its protein product is CSVPGKMDTGELFF.

CDR3 in amino acids: CASSLKGGNQPQHF. The CDR3 coding sequence is TGTGCCAGCAGCTTAAAGGGGGGCAATCAGCCCCAGCATTTT. The chain joins TRBV7-9 to TRBJ1-5; TRBD1 might be the D (6 bases). The V end lost 2 bases, the J end lost 2 bases, and 7 bases lay between the germline ends. Germline V CDR1 and CDR2: SEHNR, FQNEAQ (reference sequence). The CDR3 contains 14 residues.

CDR3 sequence (DNA): TGTGCCAGCAGCTTGGCACAGCCGTTCTCTGGAAACACCATATATTTT. Residues: CASSLAQPFSGNTIYF. The gene calls are TRBV5-6 and TRBJ1-3, with D uncertain. Germline values: CDR1 SGHDT, CDR2 YYEEEE. The CDR3 totals 16 residues. Trimming removed 0 bases from V and 0 bases from J, with 10 bases in between.

The chain links TRBV7-9 to TRBJ1-2; D unclear. Looked up from germline, CDR1 is SEHNR and CDR2 is FQNEAQ (reference sequence). V was pared by 1 base and J by 2 bases, with 8 bases between. This CDR3 has 14 residues. CDR3 in DNA: TGTGCCAGCAGCTTAGATCTCCGGAACTATGGCTACACCTTC. Its protein product is CASSLDLRNYGYTF.

This clonotype is a singleton in its sample. This rearrangement joins TRBV30 to TRBJ2-1; TRBD1 matches at 9 bases. The CDR3 runs to 12 residues. CDR1 and CDR2 (germline): GTSNPN, SVGIG (reference sequence). Losses at the gene ends were 8 bases for V and 6 bases for J; bases not matched to a gene: 5. This CDR3 reads CAAGQGVNEQFF. In DNA form, the CDR3 reads TGTGCCGCGGGACAGGGAGTCAATGAGCAGTTCTTC.

This clonotype has just one count. The chain joins TRBV7-3 to TRBJ2-1, with 8 bases that match TRBD2. Losses at the gene ends were 2 bases for V and 3 bases for J; bases not matched to a gene: 3. CDR3 length: 15 amino acids. Per germline, CDR1 SGHTA and CDR2 FQGTGA. CDR3 loop: CASSLAAGGYNEQFF. CDR3 bases: TGTGCCAGCAGCTTAGCGGCGGGAGGCTACAATGAGCAGTTCTTC. Filled out from reference TRBV7-3 and TRBJ2-1, the complete variable domain reads GAGVSQTPSNKVTEKGKYVELRCDPISGHTALYWYRQSLGQGPEFLIYFQGTGAADDSGLPNDRFFAVRPEGSVSTLKIQRTERGDSAVYLCASSLAAGGYNEQFFGPGTRLTVL.

The rearrangement uses TRBV10-3 and TRBJ2-2; D ambiguous. With 3 bases removed from V and 4 bases from J, the gap between germline ends came to 12 bases. Germline CDR1 is ENHRY and CDR2 is SYGVKD. This CDR3 is built from 15 residues. The CDR3 loop reads CAISDWKVGTGELFF. The CDR3 bases are TGTGCCATCAGTGATTGGAAGGTTGGCACCGGGGAGCTGTTTTTT.

This clonotype was observed a single time. The CDR3 DNA reads as TGCGCCAGCAGTCAAAGGAGGGGAAGTTCTCAGCCCCAGCATTTT. This codes for CASSQRRGSSQPQHF. V and J are TRBV23-1 and TRBJ1-5, with D perhaps matching TRBD1 (5 bases). TRBV23-1 is an ORF for which the function is uncertain. The CDR3 runs 15 residues. The V gene lost 2 bases and the J gene lost 6 bases, with 14 bases spanning the gap.

The chain joins TRBV30 to TRBJ2-3; D remains ambiguous. V was shortened by 7 bases and J by 0 bases, with 5 bases between the two germline ends. The CDR3 loop spans 11 amino acids. Germline assignment: CDR1 GTSNPN and CDR2 SVGIG (reference sequence). In nucleotides, the CDR3 is TGTGCCTTTACTAGCACAGATACGCAGTATTTT. It encodes CAFTSTDTQYF.

This chain uses TRBV3-1 with TRBJ2-3, with TRBD2 matching 14 bases. The V segment lost 2 bases and the J segment 9 bases; nucleotides outside the gene matches: 7. CDR3 size: 16 residues. Per germline, CDR1 LGHDT and CDR2 YNNKEL (reference sequence). CDR3 sequence (DNA): TGTGCCAGCAGCCAAAATCGCGGGACTAGCGGGGGAACGCAGTATTTT. It is translated as CASSQNRGTSGGTQYF.

The chain joins TRBV10-3 to TRBJ2-7; 9 positions match TRBD2. There are 15 residues in the CDR3. The V gene end was trimmed by 2 bases and the J gene end by 3 bases; junction bases not matched to a gene: 5. Germline V gene sequence: CDR1 ENHRY, CDR2 SYGVKD. CDR3: CAISEEPAGGYEQYF. CDR3 coding DNA: TGTGCCATCAGTGAGGAGCCAGCGGGAGGCTACGAGCAGTACTTC.

The rearrangement links TRBV5-1 to TRBJ1-1; a weak D match, TRBD1 (5 bases). This CDR3 spans 15 amino acids. V lost 3 bases, J lost 0 bases, and 12 bases lay in between. CDR1 and CDR2 (germline): SGHRS, YFSETQ. The CDR3: CASSSDSSLNTEAFF. CDR3 DNA: TGCGCCAGCAGCTCTGACAGTTCCCTGAACACTGAAGCTTTCTTT.

CDR3 region: CASSPTREIMNTEAFF. CDR3 nucleotides: TGTGCCAGCTCACCGACCAGAGAGATCATGAACACTGAAGCTTTCTTT. This sequence joins TRBV18 and TRBJ1-1; D gene uncertain. The germline gives CDR1 KGHSH, CDR2 LQKENI. CDR3 size: 16 residues. Deletions cut 3 bases from V and 0 bases from J, with 14 bases between.

This sequence joins TRBV29-1 and TRBJ2-7; D is uncertain. The V and J ends lost 6 bases and 6 bases respectively, with 9 bases between them. The germline V gene has CDR1 SQVTM and CDR2 ANQGSEA. The CDR3 spans 10 residues. CDR3 bases: TGCAGCGTCGCAACGGGCGAGCAGTACTTC. This codes for CSVATGEQYF.

J is TRBJ2-6 and V is TRBV27; no clear D. The V and J ends lost 1 base and 0 bases respectively, with 4 bases between them. The CDR3 is 15 residues long. Germline loops: CDR1 MNHEY, CDR2 SMNVEV (reference sequence). In DNA, the CDR3 is TGTGCCAGCAGTTTATGGAGCTCTGGGGCCAACGTCCTGACTTTC. It specifies CASSLWSSGANVLTF.

The chain uses TRBV6-2 or TRBV6-3 and TRBJ2-7; a possible D gene is TRBD2 (6 bases). CDR1 is MNHEY, CDR2 SVGEGT, per germline. The CDR3 has 12 amino acids. V lost 8 bases and J lost 2, with 10 bases in between. The chain's CDR3 is CASGRETYEQYF. The CDR3 coding sequence is TGTGCCAGCGGACGGGAGACCTACGAGCAGTACTTC.

The gene calls are TRBV24-1 and TRBJ2-2; D is uncertain. With 6 bases removed from V and 4 bases from J, the gap between germline ends came to 11 bases. CDR3 length equals 14 residues. Per germline, CDR1 KGHDR and CDR2 SFDVKD. DNA of the CDR3: TGTGCCACCAGTACCGGGCTGGGCACCGGGGAGCTGTTTTTT. It encodes CATSTGLGTGELFF.

This chain joins TRBV20-1 and TRBJ2-4; D not resolved. This CDR3 has 14 amino acids. V was shortened by 0 bases and J by 6 bases, with 12 bases between the two germline ends. CDR1 and CDR2 from the germline V gene are DFQATT and SNEGSKA (reference sequence). CDR3 residues: CSARDQVGINIQYF. The DNA for the CDR3 is TGCAGTGCTAGAGATCAAGTAGGAATAAACATTCAGTACTTC.

The gene calls are TRBV6-5 and TRBJ2-7; TRBD1 agrees at 7 bases. Germline CDR1 is MNHEY and CDR2 is SVGAGI. Losses at the gene ends were 2 bases for V and 1 base for J; bases not matched to a gene: 5. The CDR3 covers 15 residues. The CDR3 spells CASSYARGRSYEQYF. CDR3 DNA sequence: TGTGCCAGCAGTTACGCCAGGGGGAGATCCTACGAGCAGTACTTC.

V usage is TRBV7-2 and J usage is TRBJ2-1, with 8 bases aligning to TRBD1. V was pared by 5 bases and J by 8 bases, with 17 bases of the junction left unmatched. Per the germline V gene, CDR1 is SGHTA and CDR2 is FQGNSA. This CDR3 contains 17 residues. The CDR3 DNA reads TGTGCCAGCAGCCCAGGGGGACAGGTCTTTAGGGGGGATGAGCAGTTCTTC. This gives the protein CASSPGGQVFRGDEQFF.